The clone carrying this T cell receptor (beta chain) has ten or more counts. Trimming removed 0 bases from V and 6 bases from J, with 9 bases in between. The germline V gene has CDR1 SGDLS and CDR2 YYNGEE. The CDR3 runs 14 residues. In TCRdb, the RT-PCR reads were re-called with MiXCR into one record per CDR3 protein. The table has about 570,000 distinct CDR3 sequences, around 11% seen once. This specimen belongs to a study of response to subunit inactivated influenza vaccine. This sample also appeared in a second study, on T cells expressing NK-cell markers. That paper notes: Making the TCR beta cDNA relied on 5'RACE template switching with UMIs.

The sequence derives from a man aged 45-65 years who received an inactivated influenza vaccine. The V call is TRBV9, the J call TRBJ2-2; weak D call: TRBD2 (6 bases). Here the sequenced sample was PBMCs from blood, taken on the day of vaccination. The CDR3 spells CASSVEPGAGELFF. CDR3 nucleotides: TGTGCCAGCAGCGTAGAGCCGGGGGCCGGGGAGCTGTTTTTT.